These 17 T cell receptor beta chains share one sample of origin, sequenced in a study of blood T cells in healthy people across ages (dated by TCRdb to between 2015 and 2016). Libraries came from 5' RACE. Instrument used: Illumina HiSeq 2500. A second PCR of about 6 to 11 cycles was performed with a sample-barcoded 5' primer and a J-beta primer mix. TCRdb ran its own pipeline on the public reads, namely fastp trimming at Q25 and MiXCR clone calling, and kept in-frame beta chains. Each record represents a unique CDR3 protein, reported with the most common genes and DNA among its rows. This sample is represented by 1.5 million to 2 million distinct CDR3 sequences; 28% of them were singletons. Of the sample, about 7.7% falls within the top ten clones. Sequencing input: blood. These receptor sequences come from a woman in her 30s in good health.

A word on this clonotype: A much larger clone sits a single nucleotide away, making a read error possible. V gene TRBV15 combines with J gene TRBJ2-1; TRBD2 aligns across 9 bases. Trimming removed 0 bases from V and 10 bases from J; junction bases left unmatched: 13. The CDR3 runs to 17 residues. Germline V gene data show CDR1 as LNHNV and CDR2 as YYDKDF (reference sequence). CDR3 coding DNA: TGTGCCACCAGCAGAGATTGGTCTAGCGGGAATCGGGTCGAGCAGTTCTTC. Protein product: CATSRDWSSGNRVEQFF.

CDR3 nucleotide sequence: TGTGCCAGCAGTCCCCTCGGGGACAGGGGGGCCCTAGGGGGCTACACCTTC. Translated: CASSPLGDRGALGGYTF. The gene calls are TRBV12-3 or TRBV12-4 and TRBJ1-2; 11 bases match TRBD1. The CDR3 is made up of 17 amino acids. The ends lost 5 bases at V and 8 bases at J; junction bases unmatched: 16.

This clonotype was seen more than once but under ten times. CDR3 in DNA: TGTGCCAGCAGTTTTGGAACCTTGACCCCCCTGCGTGGCGAGCAGTACTTC. As protein: CASSFGTLTPLRGEQYF. The gene calls are TRBV12-3 or TRBV12-4 and TRBJ2-5; no definite D call. The DNA end favors TRBJ2-7, so the J call may be wrong. There are 17 residues in the CDR3.

About this clonotype itself: A single base separates this from a much larger clone, so it may be a read error. The chain combines TRBV29-1 with TRBJ1-4; D perhaps matches TRBD1 (5 bases). The germline CDR1 and CDR2 sequences are SQVTM and ANQGSEA. V was shortened by 0 bases and J by 5 bases, with 13 bases between the two germline ends. The CDR3 consists of 15 residues. For the CDR3, the DNA is TGCAGCGTTGAAGATCGGGGCTCACCGAATGAAAAACTGTTTTTT. Translated, it gives CSVEDRGSPNEKLFF. The entire variable domain, with the rest obtained from reference TRBV29-1 and TRBJ1-4, is as follows: SAVISQKPSRDICQRGTSLTIQCQVDSQVTMMFWYRQQPGQSLTLIATANQGSEATYESGFVIDKFPISRPNLTFSTLTVSNMSPEDSSIYLCSVEDRGSPNEKLFFGSGTQLSVL.

The table lists this clonotype with a few counts. A single base separates this from a much larger clone, so it may be a read error. The chain joins TRBV10-3 to TRBJ1-2; D not certain. The length of the CDR3 is 13 residues. Germline CDR1 and CDR2: ENHRY and SYGVKD. The V end lost 6 bases, the J end lost 0 bases, and 8 bases lay between the germline ends. As DNA, the CDR3 is TGTGCCATCAGGGGCAGTTCTAACTATGGCTACACCTTC. This sequence encodes CAIRGSSNYGYTF.

The sample holds a few counts of this clonotype. The CDR3 here is CSAAPGSYEQYF. The CDR3 coding sequence is TGCAGTGCAGCGCCTGGTTCCTACGAGCAGTACTTC. This sequence joins TRBV20-1 and TRBJ2-7; D is uncertain. The germline gives CDR1 DFQATT, CDR2 SNEGSKA (reference sequence). The length of the CDR3 is 12 residues. The ends were cut back, 6 bases at V and 1 base at J, with 10 bases in the middle.

In its sample, this clonotype was seen many times. The chain joins TRBV7-7 to TRBJ2-5; possible D gene TRBD2, 6 bases. The CDR3 is made up of 16 amino acids. Germline CDR1 is SSHAT and CDR2 is FNYEAQ (reference sequence). V was shortened by 8 bases and J by 0 bases, with 19 bases between the two germline ends. For the CDR3, the DNA is TGTGCCAGCGCCGCAGCCGGGGGTCCGAACCAAGAGACCCAGTACTTC. It encodes CASAAAGGPNQETQYF.

This clonotype was counted ten times or more. The chain is built from TRBV10-3 and TRBJ2-5, with 7 bases aligning to TRBD2. The ends lost 8 bases at V and 4 bases at J; junction bases unmatched: 10. This CDR3 has 14 amino acids. The V gene's germline CDR1 is ENHRY and CDR2 SYGVKD. Here the CDR3 reads CAIAWTPGGETQYF. In DNA, the CDR3 is TGTGCCATCGCTTGGACCCCGGGGGGAGAGACCCAGTACTTC.

The sample holds many counts of this clonotype. The chain joins TRBV3-1 to TRBJ2-7; D gene uncertain. The CDR3 sequence is 14 residues long. V shed 0 bases and J shed 5 bases, with 11 bases lying between them. Germline assignment: CDR1 LGHDT and CDR2 YNNKEL (reference sequence). This chain's CDR3 is CASSQDAEFHEQYF. As DNA, the CDR3 is TGTGCCAGCAGCCAAGATGCAGAATTCCACGAGCAGTACTTC.

This clonotype was picked up one time. The junction differs from germline at one of its ends, possibly a read error. CDR3 DNA: TGCAGCGTGGAAGACCGGGACAGGGGCTCCTACGAGCAGTACTTC. As protein: CSVEDRDRGSYEQYF. This chain joins TRBV29-1 and TRBJ2-7; TRBD1 matches at 10 bases. Germline CDR1 and CDR2: SQVTM and ANQGSEA. This CDR3 region has 15 residues.

The chain recombines TRBV28 with TRBJ1-5; tentatively, D is TRBD1 (5 bases). The V end lost 7 bases, the J end lost 4 bases, and 20 bases lay between the germline ends. There are 16 residues in the CDR3. Germline CDR1 and CDR2: MDHEN and SYDVKM. The CDR3 coding sequence is TGTGCCAGCACTCCTACCGGGGCCGGGCCGAATCAGCCCCAGCATTTT. As protein: CASTPTGAGPNQPQHF.

This clonotype was counted only a few times. The rearrangement links TRBV12-3 or TRBV12-4 to TRBJ2-7, with D hard to call. The CDR3 totals 14 residues. V lost 2 bases and J lost 6, with 14 bases in between. CDR3 DNA sequence: TGTGCCAGCAGTTTAAGCATCTCGCCCGCCGAGCAGTACTTC. Its protein product is CASSLSISPAEQYF.

The J gene is TRBJ2-4, the V gene TRBV3-1; TRBD2 might be the D (6 bases). Germline V gene sequence: CDR1 LGHDT, CDR2 YNNKEL (reference sequence). V lost 2 bases, J lost 13 bases, and 15 bases lay in between. There are 13 residues in the CDR3. CDR3 amino acids: CASSQWDLAVQYF. In DNA form, the CDR3 reads TGTGCCAGCAGCCAATGGGACTTAGCGGTGCAGTACTTC.

This clonotype was recorded many times. The chain carries TRBV6-1 and TRBJ2-7, with D tentatively TRBD1 or TRBD2 (5 bases each). V was clipped by 3 bases and J by 0 bases, with 12 bases between them. Germline CDR1 is MNHNS and CDR2 is SASEGT. The CDR3 is 15 residues long. The CDR3 nucleotides are TGTGCCAGCAGTGAGTCCCATGGGGGCTCCTACGAGCAGTACTTC. Its protein is CASSESHGGSYEQYF.

This clonotype has ten or more counts. The rearrangement uses TRBV12-5 and TRBJ2-7; 7 bases agree with TRBD1. CDR1 is LGHNT and CDR2 is FRNRAP in the germline V gene. The CDR3 loop spans 14 amino acids. Trimming at V came to 2 bases and at J to 6 bases, leaving 7 bases not matched to a gene. The CDR3 reads CASGLSGTAGEQYF. The CDR3 DNA reads TGTGCTAGTGGTTTGTCCGGGACAGCTGGCGAGCAGTACTTC.

About this clonotype itself: One end of the junction is discordant with germline, which a read error may explain. V gene TRBV12-3 or TRBV12-4 combines with J gene TRBJ2-3; perhaps TRBD1 as D (6 bases). The CDR3 spans 14 residues. DNA of the CDR3: TGTACCAGCAGTTTAGGGGGATCGGCAGATACGCAGTATTTT. Its translation: CTSSLGGSADTQYF.

The chain combines TRBV6-5 with TRBJ2-3; possibly TRBD2 for D (6 bases). CDR3 length: 15 residues. Per germline, CDR1 MNHEY and CDR2 SVGAGI. The V and J ends lost 7 bases and 0 bases respectively, with 14 bases between them. For the CDR3, the DNA is TGTGCCAGCACCTTCCTCGGGGGAAGCACAGATACGCAGTATTTT. This codes for CASTFLGGSTDTQYF.